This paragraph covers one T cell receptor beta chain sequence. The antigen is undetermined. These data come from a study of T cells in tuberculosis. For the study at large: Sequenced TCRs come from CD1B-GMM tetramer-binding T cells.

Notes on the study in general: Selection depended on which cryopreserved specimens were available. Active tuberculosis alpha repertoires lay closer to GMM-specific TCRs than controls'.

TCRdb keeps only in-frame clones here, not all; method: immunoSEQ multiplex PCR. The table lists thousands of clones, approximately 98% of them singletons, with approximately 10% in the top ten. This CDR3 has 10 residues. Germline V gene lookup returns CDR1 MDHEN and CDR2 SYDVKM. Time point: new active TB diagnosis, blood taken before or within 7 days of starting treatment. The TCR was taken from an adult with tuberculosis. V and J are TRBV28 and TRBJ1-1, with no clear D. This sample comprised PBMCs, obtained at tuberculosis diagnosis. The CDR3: CAGGGTEAFF. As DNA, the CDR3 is TGTGCGGGAGGAGGGACTGAAGCTTTCTTT.